This T cell receptor beta chain was sequenced for a study of cytomegalovirus exposure and HLA in healthy donors. Germline V gene sequence: CDR1 SGHRS, CDR2 YFSETQ. Deletions cut 4 bases from V and 0 bases from J, with 11 bases between. The CDR3 spans 15 residues. Here immunoSEQ multiplex PCR was the method, and the copy in TCRdb shows in-frame clones only, minus some. This table holds about 160,000 clones, roughly 80% found once. General observations from the study: Cytomegalovirus status was reportedly diagnosed by the classifier with high sensitivity and specificity. The majority of TCR sequences were rare, yet some public TCRs appeared in many donors.

A word on this clone: Its specificity is unknown.

The V call is TRBV5-1, the J call TRBJ2-1, with D possibly matching TRBD2 (5 bases). This TCR came from a man aged 25 to 45 in good health and CMV-seropositive. Source material: PBMCs. In nucleotides, the CDR3 is TGCGCCAGCAGCGATAGCGCGAGCTCCTACAATGAGCAGTTCTTC. Translated, it gives CASSDSASSYNEQFF.